These T cell receptor beta chains were read from a single sample in a study of a mutant IDH1 vaccine in newly diagnosed glioma. The antigens these receptors bind are not known. The method was immunoSEQ multiplex PCR; TCRdb's version includes in-frame clones alone and lacks a portion of them. The sample consists of about 51,000 clones, 78% of them appearing once. Sample: PBMCs, taken from a glioma patient whose treatment included an IDH1 peptide vaccine. The receptors were gathered from a middle-aged man with glioma. The CDR3 runs from the conserved cysteine through the conserved F or W. D genes are given only for firm matches. The size of a clone is reported for some rows only, either as once, few or many, or as a class for expanded clones.

size: -
J: TRBJ2-1
length: 17
V: TRBV9
D: TRBD2
DNA: TGTGCCAGCAGCGTAGGCCCCGGGGCTAGCGGGGGATATGAGCAGTTCTTC
CDR3: CASSVGPGASGGYEQFF

size: -
J: TRBJ2-2
length: 18
V: TRBV10-1
D: TRBD1
DNA: TGCGCCAGCAGTGAGCCGAAGGGGACAGACTCGAACACCGGGGAGCTGTTTTTT
CDR3: CASSEPKGTDSNTGELFF

size: -
J: TRBJ1-5
length: 15
V: TRBV2
D: -
DNA: TGTGCCAGCAGTAGGACCGGAGGGTCGAATCAGCCCCAGCATTTT
CDR3: CASSRTGGSNQPQHF

size: -
J: TRBJ1-2
length: 13
V: TRBV15
D: -
DNA: TGTGCCACCAGCATTGGCACTAACTATGGCTACACCTTC
CDR3: CATSIGTNYGYTF

size: -
J: TRBJ2-7
length: 15
V: TRBV5-1
D: TRBD2
DNA: TGCGCCAGCAGCTTGAGTGGACTAGCGGGGTTCGAGCAGTACTTC
CDR3: CASSLSGLAGFEQYF

size: once
J: TRBJ2-7
length: 19
V: TRBV5-1
D: -
DNA: TGCGCCAGCACTACAGTAGGGGGCCCTCACCATGGCGGGGACTACGAGCAGTACTTC
CDR3: CASTTVGGPHHGGDYEQYF

size: -
J: TRBJ2-7
length: 14
V: TRBV5-6
D: -
DNA: TGTGCCAGCAGCCCTGGACAGATCCTCTACGAGCAGTACTTC
CDR3: CASSPGQILYEQYF

size: -
J: TRBJ2-5
length: 13
V: TRBV14
D: -
DNA: TGTGCCAGCAGCCAGGGACTCCAAGAGACCCAGTACTTC
CDR3: CASSQGLQETQYF

size: -
J: TRBJ2-1
length: 15
V: TRBV5-6
D: TRBD2
DNA: TGTGCCAGCAGCTCGGGAGGGAGCTCCTACAATGAGCAGTTCTTC
CDR3: CASSSGGSSYNEQFF

size: few
J: TRBJ1-1
length: 15
V: TRBV5-4
D: -
DNA: TGTGCCAGCAGCCCGGACGGGGTAGGGAACACTGAAGCTTTCTTT
CDR3: CASSPDGVGNTEAFF

size: -
J: TRBJ1-3
length: 15
V: TRBV9
D: -
DNA: TGTGCCAGCAGCGTAGGGGGCGCGACTGGAAACACCATATATTTT
CDR3: CASSVGGATGNTIYF

size: -
J: TRBJ2-6
length: 15
V: TRBV5-8
D: -
DNA: TGTGCCAGCAGCTTGGGACTCTCTGGGGCCAACGTCCTGACTTTC
CDR3: CASSLGLSGANVLTF

size: -
J: TRBJ2-1
length: 15
V: TRBV7-6
D: -
DNA: TGTGCCAGCACCATAGGCGGGACACGCTACAATGAGCAGTTCTTC
CDR3: CASTIGGTRYNEQFF

size: -
J: TRBJ2-2
length: 14
V: TRBV5-1
D: -
DNA: TGCGCCAGCAGGTCAAGCTTAGAAACCGGGGAGCTGTTTTTT
CDR3: CASRSSLETGELFF

size: many
J: TRBJ1-1
length: 16
V: TRBV13
D: TRBD1
DNA: TGTGCCAGCAGCTTGCCCCGGACAGGGGGAGACACTGAAGCTTTCTTT
CDR3: CASSLPRTGGDTEAFF

size: -
J: TRBJ1-3
length: 14
V: TRBV29-1
D: -
DNA: TGCAGCGCTCAAACGGGGTCGTGGGAGAACACCATATATTTT
CDR3: CSAQTGSWENTIYF

size: -
J: TRBJ2-2
length: 19
V: TRBV9
D: -
DNA: TGTGCCAGCAGCATCGATTTAGCCCCGGGACCTTCGAACACCGGGGAGCTGTTTTTT
CDR3: CASSIDLAPGPSNTGELFF

size: -
J: TRBJ1-5
length: 16
V: TRBV5-8
D: TRBD1
DNA: TGTGCCAGCAGCGCCCGGACAGGGTTTAGCAATCAGCCCCAGCATTTT
CDR3: CASSARTGFSNQPQHF

size: -
J: TRBJ2-7
length: 14
V: TRBV5-1
D: -
DNA: TGCGCCAGCAGCTTCGGACCAGCCGCCTACGAGCAGTACTTC
CDR3: CASSFGPAAYEQYF

size: -
J: TRBJ1-5
length: 13
V: TRBV19
D: -
DNA: TGTGCCAGTAGTATAGAGGGGGGCCAGCCCCAGCATTTT
CDR3: CASSIEGGQPQHF

size: -
J: TRBJ1-1
length: 14
V: TRBV11-1
D: -
DNA: TGTGCCAGCAGCTCCGACAGGTACGCCACTGAAGCTTTCTTT
CDR3: CASSSDRYATEAFF

size: -
J: TRBJ1-2
length: 16
V: TRBV7-8
D: -
DNA: TGTGCCAGCAGCTCGCGAGGCCGACAGGAGCCTTATGGCTACACCTTC
CDR3: CASSSRGRQEPYGYTF

size: few
J: TRBJ2-2
length: 14
V: TRBV18
D: -
DNA: TGTGCCAGCTCACCTCCCTCGAAGGAATGGGAGCTGTTTTTT
CDR3: CASSPPSKEWELFF

size: -
J: TRBJ2-3
length: 14
V: TRBV30
D: -
DNA: TGTGCCTGGAGTGTATGGGGGGCGCAAAATACGCAGTATTTT
CDR3: CAWSVWGAQNTQYF

size: -
J: TRBJ1-1
length: 13
V: TRBV27
D: -
DNA: TGTGCCAGCAGTTTGAGAGGGGACACTGAAGCTTTCTTT
CDR3: CASSLRGDTEAFF

size: -
J: TRBJ2-1
length: 15
V: TRBV19
D: TRBD1
DNA: TGTGCCAGTAGTGAAGGACAGGGGGACGTCAATGAGCAGTTCTTC
CDR3: CASSEGQGDVNEQFF

size: -
J: TRBJ2-7
length: 12
V: TRBV27
D: -
DNA: TGTGCCAGCAGTTCCGGGACTTACGAGCAGTACTTC
CDR3: CASSSGTYEQYF

size: -
J: TRBJ1-5
length: 16
V: TRBV28
D: TRBD1
DNA: TGTGCCAGCAGTCCTAGTGGGACAGGGGGCGGTCAGCCCCAGCATTTT
CDR3: CASSPSGTGGGQPQHF

size: medium-sized
J: TRBJ2-2
length: 14
V: TRBV6-5
D: TRBD1
DNA: TGTGCCAGCAGTCCCGGACAGGTCCCCGGGGAGCTGTTTTTT
CDR3: CASSPGQVPGELFF

size: -
J: TRBJ1-1
length: 13
V: TRBV6-5
D: -
DNA: TGTGCCAGCAGTTACGCCGACCACTCGGAAGCTTTCTTT
CDR3: CASSYADHSEAFF

size: -
J: TRBJ2-2
length: 13
V: TRBV11-3
D: -
DNA: TGTGCCAGCGGGGCATCGAGGTTCGGGGAGCTGTTTTTT
CDR3: CASGASRFGELFF

size: -
J: TRBJ2-1
length: 12
V: TRBV19
D: -
DNA: TGTGCCAGTAGTGTGGGGTGGAATGAGCAGTTCTTC
CDR3: CASSVGWNEQFF

size: -
J: TRBJ2-1
length: 15
V: TRBV9
D: TRBD2
DNA: TGTGCCAGCGCCGGGCTAGCGGGGGAGAACAATGAGCAGTTCTTC
CDR3: CASAGLAGENNEQFF

size: -
J: TRBJ2-7
length: 17
V: TRBV2
D: TRBD1
DNA: TGTGCCAGCTCCCGACAGGGCTCAAGCCTACATACCTACGAGCAGTACTTC
CDR3: CASSRQGSSLHTYEQYF

size: -
J: TRBJ2-7
length: 13
V: TRBV6-6
D: -
DNA: TGTGCCAGCAGTCCGTCGGGGGACTACGAGCAGTACTTC
CDR3: CASSPSGDYEQYF

size: -
J: TRBJ1-1
length: 14
V: TRBV19
D: -
DNA: TGTGCCAGTAGAAACTGGAGGGTGGACACTGAAGCTTTCTTT
CDR3: CASRNWRVDTEAFF

size: few
J: TRBJ2-5
length: 14
V: TRBV6-1
D: -
DNA: TGTGCCAGCAGTCGTGGGGAGTTCCAAGAGACCCAGTACTTC
CDR3: CASSRGEFQETQYF

size: -
J: TRBJ2-5
length: 17
V: TRBV27
D: TRBD2
DNA: TGTGCCAGCAGTCAGGGACTAGCGGGGGGTAGGCAAGAGACCCAGTACTTC
CDR3: CASSQGLAGGRQETQYF

size: -
J: TRBJ2-1
length: 16
V: TRBV10-1
D: TRBD1
DNA: TGCGCCAGCAGTGGGTGGGGGACAGAAGGTGGAAATGAGCAGTTCTTC
CDR3: CASSGWGTEGGNEQFF

size: -
J: TRBJ1-5
length: 15
V: TRBV4-2
D: -
DNA: TGTGCCAGCAGCCAAGCGATAAATAGCAATCAGCCCCAGCATTTT
CDR3: CASSQAINSNQPQHF

size: -
J: TRBJ1-2
length: 13
V: TRBV5-6
D: -
DNA: TGTGCCAGCAGCTTTGATAGGAGCCAAGGCTACACCTTC
CDR3: CASSFDRSQGYTF